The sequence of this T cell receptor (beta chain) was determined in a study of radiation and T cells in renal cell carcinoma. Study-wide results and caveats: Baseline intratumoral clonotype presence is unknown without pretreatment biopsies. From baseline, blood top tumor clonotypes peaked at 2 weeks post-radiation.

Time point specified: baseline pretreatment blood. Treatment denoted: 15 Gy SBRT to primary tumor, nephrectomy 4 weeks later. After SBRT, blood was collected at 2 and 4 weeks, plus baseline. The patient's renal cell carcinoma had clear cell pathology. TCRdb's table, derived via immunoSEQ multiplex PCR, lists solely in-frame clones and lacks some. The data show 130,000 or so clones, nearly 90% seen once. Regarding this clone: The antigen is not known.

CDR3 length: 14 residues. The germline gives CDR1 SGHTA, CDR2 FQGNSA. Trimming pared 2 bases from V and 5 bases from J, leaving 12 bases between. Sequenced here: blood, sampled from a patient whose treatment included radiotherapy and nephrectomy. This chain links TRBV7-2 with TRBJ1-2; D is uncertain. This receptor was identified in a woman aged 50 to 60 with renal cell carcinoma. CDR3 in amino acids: CASSLTPGPYGYTF. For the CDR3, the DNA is TGTGCCAGCAGCTTAACCCCGGGCCCTTATGGCTACACCTTC.